The sample holds a few counts of the clone carrying this T cell receptor beta chain. The germline gives CDR1 SGDLS, CDR2 YYNGEE. After removal of 5 bases from V and 6 bases from J, the junction contained 6 bases not matched to a gene. The CDR3 consists of 15 residues. In the original workflow: Reference gene primer amplification yielded estimated nucleated cell counts. Clones were read by immunoSEQ multiplex PCR, and TCRdb kept only the in-frame ones, dropping some. The V and J calls and clone size come from that table; D and trimming were worked out from the DNA. The data show some 240,000 clones, about nine tenths seen once. The record originates from a study of blood T cell repertoires in COVID-19. In the study overall: Nucleic acid was either cDNA or gDNA, and it came from T cells, B-cell-depleted T cells, or PBMCs.

The origin of this receptor is a man aged 60-69 years who had recovered from COVID-19. The specimen was peripheral blood. The chain has TRBV9 and TRBJ2-1; 12 nucleotides agree with TRBD2. Written as DNA, the CDR3 is TGTGCCAGCAGTGAACTACTAGCGGGGGGCAATGAGCAGTTCTTC. It encodes CASSELLAGGNEQFF. Drawing the rest from reference TRBV9 and TRBJ2-1, the complete variable domain is DSGVTQTPKHLITATGQRVTLRCSPRSGDLSVYWYQQSLDQGLQFLIQYYNGEERAKGNILERFSAQQFPDLHSELNLSSLELGDSALYFCASSELLAGGNEQFFGPGTRLTVL.